The sequence of this T cell receptor (beta chain) was determined in a study of blood T cell repertoires in COVID-19. Across the study: Samples came from the United States, Italy and Spain, spanning acute and convalescent COVID-19.

Trimming took 2 bases from V and 3 from J, leaving 17 bases between them. The CDR3 is 16 amino acids. CDR1 and CDR2 (germline): SGHTA, FQGNSA. In its sample, this clone was seen a few times. The protocol was immunoSEQ multiplex PCR, while the TCRdb copy is restricted to in-frame clones and leaves out a portion. This table has roughly 100,000 clones, 88% appearing once. Sequences were obtained from peripheral blood. The TCR was taken from a man older than 75 with acute or convalescent COVID-19. The rearrangement uses TRBV7-2 and TRBJ2-7; TRBD2 might be the D (8 bases). CDR3 loop: CASSLPGGTANYEQYF. The CDR3 DNA reads TGTGCCAGCAGCTTACCGGGGGGGACAGCAAACTACGAGCAGTACTTC.